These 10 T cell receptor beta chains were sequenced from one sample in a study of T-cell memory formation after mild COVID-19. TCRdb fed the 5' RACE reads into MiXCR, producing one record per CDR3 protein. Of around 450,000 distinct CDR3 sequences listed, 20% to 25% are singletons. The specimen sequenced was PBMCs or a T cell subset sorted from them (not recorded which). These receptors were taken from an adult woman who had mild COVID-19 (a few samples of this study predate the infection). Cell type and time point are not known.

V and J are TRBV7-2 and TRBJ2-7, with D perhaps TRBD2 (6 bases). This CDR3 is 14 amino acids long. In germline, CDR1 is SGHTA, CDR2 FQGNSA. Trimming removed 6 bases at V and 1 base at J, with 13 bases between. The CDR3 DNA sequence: TGTGCCAGCAGTCCGGGGGTTGGATCCTACGAGCAGTACTTC. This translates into CASSPGVGSYEQYF.

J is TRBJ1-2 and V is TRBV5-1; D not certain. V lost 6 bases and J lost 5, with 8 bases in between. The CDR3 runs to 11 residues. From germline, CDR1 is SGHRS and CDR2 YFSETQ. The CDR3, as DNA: TGCGCCAGCACGGAAGGATATGGCTACACCTTC. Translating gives CASTEGYGYTF.

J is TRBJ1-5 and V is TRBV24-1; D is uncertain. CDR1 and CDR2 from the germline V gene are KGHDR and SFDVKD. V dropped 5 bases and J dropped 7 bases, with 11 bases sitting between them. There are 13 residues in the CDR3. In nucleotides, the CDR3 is TGTGCCACCAGTGGCTCCCCAGGACAGCCCCAGCATTTT. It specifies CATSGSPGQPQHF.

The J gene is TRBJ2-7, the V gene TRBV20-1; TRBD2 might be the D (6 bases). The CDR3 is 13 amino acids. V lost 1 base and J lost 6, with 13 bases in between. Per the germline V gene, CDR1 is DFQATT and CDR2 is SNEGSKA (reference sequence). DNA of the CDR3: TGCAGTGCTAGAGCGGGAGCCGGAGGCGAGCAGTACTTC. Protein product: CSARAGAGGEQYF.

CDR3 coding DNA: TGTGCCAGCAGCTCTATAGAGGCGGGAGCCTACAATGAGCAGTTCTTC. As protein: CASSSIEAGAYNEQFF. J is TRBJ2-1 and V is TRBV11-3, with 7 bases identical to TRBD2. Unmatched junction bases numbered 8, after V lost 4 bases and J lost 2 bases. Germline V lookup: CDR1 SGHNT, CDR2 YENEEA. The CDR3 has 16 amino acids.

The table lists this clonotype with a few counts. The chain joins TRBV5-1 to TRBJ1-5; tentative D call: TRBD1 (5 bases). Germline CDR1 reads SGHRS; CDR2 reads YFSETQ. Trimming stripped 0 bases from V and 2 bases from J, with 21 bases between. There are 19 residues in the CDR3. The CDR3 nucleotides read TGCGCCAGCAGCTTGGTAAAGACTGGGAAAGGGGAGGGCAATCAGCCCCAGCATTTT. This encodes CASSLVKTGKGEGNQPQHF.

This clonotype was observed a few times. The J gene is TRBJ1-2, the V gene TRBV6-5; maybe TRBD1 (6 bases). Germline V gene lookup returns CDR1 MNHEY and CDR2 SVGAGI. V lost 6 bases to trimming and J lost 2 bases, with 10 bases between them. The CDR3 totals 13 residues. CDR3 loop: CASRTTGNYGYTF. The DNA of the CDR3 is TGTGCCAGCAGAACGACAGGCAACTATGGCTACACCTTC.

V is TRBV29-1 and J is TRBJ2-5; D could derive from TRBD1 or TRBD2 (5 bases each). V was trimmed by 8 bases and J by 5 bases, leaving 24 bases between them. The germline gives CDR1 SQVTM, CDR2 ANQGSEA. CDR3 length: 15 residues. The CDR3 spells CSILFGGATGETQYF. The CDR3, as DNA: TGCAGCATCCTTTTTGGGGGAGCGACCGGGGAGACCCAGTACTTC.

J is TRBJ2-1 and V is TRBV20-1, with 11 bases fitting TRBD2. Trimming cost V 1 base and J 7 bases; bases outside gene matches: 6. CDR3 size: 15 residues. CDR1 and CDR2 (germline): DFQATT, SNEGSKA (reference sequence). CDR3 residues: CSARGNSGGANEQFF. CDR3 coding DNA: TGCAGTGCTAGAGGGAATAGCGGGGGGGCGAATGAGCAGTTCTTC.

CDR3 nucleotide sequence: TGTGCCAGCAAGGAGCGGGAGTACAATGAGCAGTTCTTC. Translating gives CASKEREYNEQFF. The genes are TRBV7-9 and TRBJ2-1; the match to TRBD2 covers 8 bases. Looked up from germline, CDR1 is SEHNR and CDR2 is FQNEAQ (reference sequence). There are 13 residues in the CDR3. The J segment lost 4 bases and the V segment lost 7 bases, leaving 3 bases of the junction unmatched.